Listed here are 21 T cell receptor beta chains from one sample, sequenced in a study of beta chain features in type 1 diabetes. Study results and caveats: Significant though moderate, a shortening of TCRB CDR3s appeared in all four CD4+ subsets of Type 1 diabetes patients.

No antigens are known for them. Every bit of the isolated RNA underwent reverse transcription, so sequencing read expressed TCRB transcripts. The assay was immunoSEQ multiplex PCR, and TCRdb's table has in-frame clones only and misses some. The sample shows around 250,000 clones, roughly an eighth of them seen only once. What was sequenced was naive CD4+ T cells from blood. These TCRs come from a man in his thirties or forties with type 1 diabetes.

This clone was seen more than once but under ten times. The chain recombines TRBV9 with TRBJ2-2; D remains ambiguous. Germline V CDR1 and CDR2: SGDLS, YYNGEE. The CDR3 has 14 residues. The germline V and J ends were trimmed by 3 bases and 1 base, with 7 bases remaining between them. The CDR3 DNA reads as TGTGCCAGCAGCGCGACTGGGAACACCGGGGAGCTGTTTTTT. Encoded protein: CASSATGNTGELFF.

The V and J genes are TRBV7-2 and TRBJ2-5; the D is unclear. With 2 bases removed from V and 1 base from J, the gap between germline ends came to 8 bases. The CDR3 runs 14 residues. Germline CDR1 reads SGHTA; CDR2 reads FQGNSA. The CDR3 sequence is CASSLKTGQETQYF. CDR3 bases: TGTGCCAGCAGCTTAAAAACGGGCCAAGAGACCCAGTACTTC.

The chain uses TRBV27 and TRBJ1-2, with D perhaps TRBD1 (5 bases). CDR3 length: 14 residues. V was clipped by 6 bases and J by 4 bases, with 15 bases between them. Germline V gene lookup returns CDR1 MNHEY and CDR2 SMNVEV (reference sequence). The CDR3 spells CASSTGRGGYGYTF. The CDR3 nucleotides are TGTGCCAGCAGCACCGGGAGGGGAGGCTATGGCTACACCTTC.

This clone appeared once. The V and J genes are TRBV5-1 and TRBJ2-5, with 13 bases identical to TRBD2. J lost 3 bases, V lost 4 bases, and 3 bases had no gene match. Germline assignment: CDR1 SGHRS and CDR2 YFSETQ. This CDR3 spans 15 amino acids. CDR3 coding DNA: TGCGCCAGCAGCCCTGGACTAGCGGGAGAAGAGACCCAGTACTTC. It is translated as CASSPGLAGEETQYF.

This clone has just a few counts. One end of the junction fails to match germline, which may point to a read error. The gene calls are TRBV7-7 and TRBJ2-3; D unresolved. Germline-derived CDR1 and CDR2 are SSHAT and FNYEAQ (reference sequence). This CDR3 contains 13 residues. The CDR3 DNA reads TGTGCTAGCAGCTTAAGCTGGACAGATACGCAGTATTTT. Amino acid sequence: CASSLSWTDTQYF.

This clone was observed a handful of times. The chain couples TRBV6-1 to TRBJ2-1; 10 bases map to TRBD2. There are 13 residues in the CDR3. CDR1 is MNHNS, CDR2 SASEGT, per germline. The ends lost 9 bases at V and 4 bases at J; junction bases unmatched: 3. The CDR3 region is CARRTSGYNEQFF. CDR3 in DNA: TGTGCCAGACGGACTAGCGGATACAATGAGCAGTTCTTC.

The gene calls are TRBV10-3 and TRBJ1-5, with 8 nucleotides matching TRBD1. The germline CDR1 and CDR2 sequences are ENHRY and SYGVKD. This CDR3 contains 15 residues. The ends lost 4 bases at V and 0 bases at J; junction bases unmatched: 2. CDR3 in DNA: TGTGCCATCAGTGCTGGGACAGGTAGCAATCAGCCCCAGCATTTT. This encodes CAISAGTGSNQPQHF.

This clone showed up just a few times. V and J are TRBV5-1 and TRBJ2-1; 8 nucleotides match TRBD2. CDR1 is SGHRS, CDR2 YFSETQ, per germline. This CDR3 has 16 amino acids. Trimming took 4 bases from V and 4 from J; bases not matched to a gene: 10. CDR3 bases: TGCGCCAGCAGCCCACTCCCGGTAGCGGGGTACAATGAGCAGTTCTTC. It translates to CASSPLPVAGYNEQFF.

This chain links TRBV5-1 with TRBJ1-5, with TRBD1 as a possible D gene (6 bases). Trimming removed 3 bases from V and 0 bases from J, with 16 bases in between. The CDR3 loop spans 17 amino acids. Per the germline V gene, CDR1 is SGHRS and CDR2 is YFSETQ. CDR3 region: CASSYNPQGHSNQPQHF. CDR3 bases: TGCGCCAGCAGCTACAATCCCCAGGGGCATAGCAATCAGCCCCAGCATTTT.

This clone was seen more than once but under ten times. CDR3 nucleotide sequence: TGTGCCAGCAGCCAAGATCGGGAAATCTATGGCTACACCTTC. Its protein is CASSQDREIYGYTF. This chain uses TRBV4-2 with TRBJ1-2, with D hard to call. In germline, CDR1 is LGHNA, CDR2 YNFKEQ. V lost 0 bases, J lost 4 bases, and 9 bases lay in between. CDR3 size: 14 residues.

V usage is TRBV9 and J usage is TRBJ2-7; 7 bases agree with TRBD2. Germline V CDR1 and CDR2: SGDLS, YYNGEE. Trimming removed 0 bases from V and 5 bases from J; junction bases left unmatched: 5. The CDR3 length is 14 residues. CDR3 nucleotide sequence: TGTGCCAGCAGCGTAGGAGCGGGGACCAACGAGCAGTACTTC. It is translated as CASSVGAGTNEQYF.

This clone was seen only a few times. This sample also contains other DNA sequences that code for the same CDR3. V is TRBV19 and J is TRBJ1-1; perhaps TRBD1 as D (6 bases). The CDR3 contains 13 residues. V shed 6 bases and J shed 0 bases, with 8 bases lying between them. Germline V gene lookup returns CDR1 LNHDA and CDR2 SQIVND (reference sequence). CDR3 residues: CASSGQLNTEAFF. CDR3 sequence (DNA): TGTGCCAGTAGCGGACAGTTGAACACTGAAGCTTTCTTT.

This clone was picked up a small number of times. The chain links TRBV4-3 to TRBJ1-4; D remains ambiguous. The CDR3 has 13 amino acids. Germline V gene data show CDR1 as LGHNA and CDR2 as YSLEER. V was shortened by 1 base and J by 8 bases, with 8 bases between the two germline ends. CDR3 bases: TGCGCCAGCAGCCAAGTCCTCCCCGAAAAACTGTTTTTT. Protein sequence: CASSQVLPEKLFF.

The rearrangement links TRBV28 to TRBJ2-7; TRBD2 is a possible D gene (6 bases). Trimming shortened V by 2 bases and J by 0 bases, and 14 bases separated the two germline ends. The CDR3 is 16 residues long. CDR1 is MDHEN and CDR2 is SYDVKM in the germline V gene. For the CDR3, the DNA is TGTGCCAGCAGTTTAGGTGGTGGGGGGAGCTCCTACGAGCAGTACTTC. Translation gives CASSLGGGGSSYEQYF.

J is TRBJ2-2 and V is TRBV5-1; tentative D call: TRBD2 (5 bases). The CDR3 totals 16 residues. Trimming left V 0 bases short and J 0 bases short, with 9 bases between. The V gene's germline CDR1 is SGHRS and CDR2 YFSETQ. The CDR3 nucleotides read TGCGCCAGCAGCTTGGCCGAGGGATCGAACACCGGGGAGCTGTTTTTT. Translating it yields CASSLAEGSNTGELFF.

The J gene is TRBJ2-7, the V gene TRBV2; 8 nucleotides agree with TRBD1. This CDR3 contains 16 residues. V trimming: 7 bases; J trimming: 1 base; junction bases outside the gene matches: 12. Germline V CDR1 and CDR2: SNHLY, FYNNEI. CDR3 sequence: CASKQPLRDRSYEQYF. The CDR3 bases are TGTGCCAGCAAGCAGCCTTTACGGGACAGGTCCTACGAGCAGTACTTC. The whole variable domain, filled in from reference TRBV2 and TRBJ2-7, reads EPEVTQTPSHQVTQMGQEVILRCVPISNHLYFYWYRQILGQKVEFLVSFYNNEISEKSEIFDDQFSVERPDGSNFTLKIRSTKLEDSAMYFCASKQPLRDRSYEQYFGPGTRLTVT.

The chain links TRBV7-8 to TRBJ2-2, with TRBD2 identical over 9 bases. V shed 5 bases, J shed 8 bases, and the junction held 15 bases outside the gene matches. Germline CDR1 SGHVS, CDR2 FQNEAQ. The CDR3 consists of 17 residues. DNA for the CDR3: TGTGCCAGCAGCCCAATATCTAGCGGGATGGTTTTGGGGGAGCTGTTTTTT. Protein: CASSPISSGMVLGELFF.

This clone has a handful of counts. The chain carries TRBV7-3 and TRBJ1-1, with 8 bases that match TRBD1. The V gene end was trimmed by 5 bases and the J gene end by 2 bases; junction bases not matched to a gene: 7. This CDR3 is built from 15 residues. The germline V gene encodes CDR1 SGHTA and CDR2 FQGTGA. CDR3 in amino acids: CASSAQGTGNTEAFF. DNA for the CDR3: TGTGCCAGCAGCGCCCAGGGGACAGGCAACACTGAAGCTTTCTTT.

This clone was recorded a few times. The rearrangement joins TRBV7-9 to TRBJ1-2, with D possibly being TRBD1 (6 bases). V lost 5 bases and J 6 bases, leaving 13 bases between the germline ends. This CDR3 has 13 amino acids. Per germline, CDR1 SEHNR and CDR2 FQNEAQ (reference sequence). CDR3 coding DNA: TGTGCCAGCAGCCCTAGAGGGGGAGATGGCTACACCTTC. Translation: CASSPRGGDGYTF. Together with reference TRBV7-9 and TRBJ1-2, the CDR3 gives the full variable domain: DTGVSQNPRHKITKRGQNVTFRCDPISEHNRLYWYRQTLGQGPEFLTYFQNEAQLEKSRLLSDRFSAERPKGSFSTLEIQRTEQGDSAMYLCASSPRGGDGYTFGSGTRLTVV.

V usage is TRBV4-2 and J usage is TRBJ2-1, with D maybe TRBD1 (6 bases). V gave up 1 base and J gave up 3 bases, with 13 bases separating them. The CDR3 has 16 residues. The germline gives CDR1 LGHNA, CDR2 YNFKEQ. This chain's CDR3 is CASSQVSGAIYNEQFF. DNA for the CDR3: TGTGCCAGCAGCCAAGTATCAGGGGCGATCTACAATGAGCAGTTCTTC.

As DNA, the CDR3 is TGTGCCACCAGCAGAGCCGGTGGGCCCCAGCATTTT. Translation: CATSRAGGPQHF. The chain is built from TRBV15 and TRBJ1-5, with D uncertain. This CDR3 spans 12 amino acids. V shed 1 base and J shed 9 bases, with 7 bases lying between them. Looked up from germline, CDR1 is LNHNV and CDR2 is YYDKDF (reference sequence).